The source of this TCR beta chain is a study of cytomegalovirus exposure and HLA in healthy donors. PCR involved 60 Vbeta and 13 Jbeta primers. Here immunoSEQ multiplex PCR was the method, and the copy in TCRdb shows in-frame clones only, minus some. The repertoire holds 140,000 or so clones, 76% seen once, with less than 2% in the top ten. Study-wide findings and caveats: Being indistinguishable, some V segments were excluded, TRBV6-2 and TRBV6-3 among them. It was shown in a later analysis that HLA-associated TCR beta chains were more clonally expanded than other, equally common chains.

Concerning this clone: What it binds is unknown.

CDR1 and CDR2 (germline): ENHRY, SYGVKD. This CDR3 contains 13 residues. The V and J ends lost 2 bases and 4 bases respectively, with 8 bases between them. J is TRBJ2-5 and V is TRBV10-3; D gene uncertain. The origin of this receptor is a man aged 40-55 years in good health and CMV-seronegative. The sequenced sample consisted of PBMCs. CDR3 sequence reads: CAISEIGGETQYF. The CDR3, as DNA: TGTGCCATCAGTGAGATCGGTGGAGAGACCCAGTACTTC.